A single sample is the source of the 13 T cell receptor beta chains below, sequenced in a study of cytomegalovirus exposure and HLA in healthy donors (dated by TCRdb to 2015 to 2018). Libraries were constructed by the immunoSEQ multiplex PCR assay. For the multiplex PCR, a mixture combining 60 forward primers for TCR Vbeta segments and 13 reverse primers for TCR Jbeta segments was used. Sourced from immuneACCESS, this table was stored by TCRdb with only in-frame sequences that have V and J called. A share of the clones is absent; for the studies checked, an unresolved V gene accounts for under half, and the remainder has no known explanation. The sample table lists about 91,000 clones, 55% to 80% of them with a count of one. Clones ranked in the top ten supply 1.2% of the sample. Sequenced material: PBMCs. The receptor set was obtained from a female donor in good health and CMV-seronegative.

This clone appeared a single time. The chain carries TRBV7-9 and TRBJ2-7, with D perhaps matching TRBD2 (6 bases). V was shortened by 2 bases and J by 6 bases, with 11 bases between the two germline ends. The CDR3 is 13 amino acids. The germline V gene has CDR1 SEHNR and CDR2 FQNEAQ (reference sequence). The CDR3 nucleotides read TGTGCCAGCAGCTTAAGTACAGCGGGCGAGCAGTACTTC. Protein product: CASSLSTAGEQYF. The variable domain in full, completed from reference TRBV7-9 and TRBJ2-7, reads DTGVSQNPRHKITKRGQNVTFRCDPISEHNRLYWYRQTLGQGPEFLTYFQNEAQLEKSRLLSDRFSAERPKGSFSTLEIQRTEQGDSAMYLCASSLSTAGEQYFGPGTRLTVT.

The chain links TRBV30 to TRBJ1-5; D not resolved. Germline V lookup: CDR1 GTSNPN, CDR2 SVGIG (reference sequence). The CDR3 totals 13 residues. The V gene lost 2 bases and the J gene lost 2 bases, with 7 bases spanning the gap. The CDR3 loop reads CAWSMEGNQPQHF. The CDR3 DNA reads TGTGCCTGGAGTATGGAGGGCAATCAGCCCCAGCATTTT. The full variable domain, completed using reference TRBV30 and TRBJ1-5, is SQTIHQWPATLVQPVGSPLSLECTVEGTSNPNLYWYRQAAGRGLQLLFYSVGIGQISSEVPQNLSASRPQDRQFILSSKKLLLSDSGFYLCAWSMEGNQPQHFGDGTRLSIL.

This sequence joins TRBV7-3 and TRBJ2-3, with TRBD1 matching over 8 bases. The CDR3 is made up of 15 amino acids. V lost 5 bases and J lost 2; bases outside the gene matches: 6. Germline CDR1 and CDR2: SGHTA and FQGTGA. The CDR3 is CASSLRQGHTDTQYF. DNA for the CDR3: TGTGCCAGCAGCCTTCGACAGGGGCACACAGATACGCAGTATTTT.

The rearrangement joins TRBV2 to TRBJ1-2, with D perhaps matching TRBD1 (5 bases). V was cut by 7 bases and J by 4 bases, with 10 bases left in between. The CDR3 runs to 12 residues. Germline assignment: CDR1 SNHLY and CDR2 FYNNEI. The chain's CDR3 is CASKEGSYGYTF. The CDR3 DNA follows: TGTGCCAGCAAGGAGGGGTCCTATGGCTACACCTTC. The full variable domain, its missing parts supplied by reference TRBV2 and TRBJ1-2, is EPEVTQTPSHQVTQMGQEVILRCVPISNHLYFYWYRQILGQKVEFLVSFYNNEISEKSEIFDDQFSVERPDGSNFTLKIRSTKLEDSAMYFCASKEGSYGYTFGSGTRLTVV.

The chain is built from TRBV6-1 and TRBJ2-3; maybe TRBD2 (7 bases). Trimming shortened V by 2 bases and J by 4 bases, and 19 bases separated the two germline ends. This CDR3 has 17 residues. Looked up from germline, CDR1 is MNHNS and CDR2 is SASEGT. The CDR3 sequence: CASSESESRGGADTQYF. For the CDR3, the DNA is TGTGCCAGCAGTGAAAGTGAGTCGAGGGGGGGAGCAGATACGCAGTATTTT.

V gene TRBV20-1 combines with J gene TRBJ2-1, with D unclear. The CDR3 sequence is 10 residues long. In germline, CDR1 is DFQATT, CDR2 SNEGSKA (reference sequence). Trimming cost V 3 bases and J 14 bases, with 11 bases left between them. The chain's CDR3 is CSARAPFEFF. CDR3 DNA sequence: TGCAGTGCTAGGGCCCCATTTGAGTTCTTC.

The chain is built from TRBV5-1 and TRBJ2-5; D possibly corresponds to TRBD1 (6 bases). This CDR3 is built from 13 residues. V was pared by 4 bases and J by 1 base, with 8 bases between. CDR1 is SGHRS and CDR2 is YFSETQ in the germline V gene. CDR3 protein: CASSRDTQETQYF. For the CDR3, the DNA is TGCGCCAGCAGCCGGGACACCCAAGAGACCCAGTACTTC.

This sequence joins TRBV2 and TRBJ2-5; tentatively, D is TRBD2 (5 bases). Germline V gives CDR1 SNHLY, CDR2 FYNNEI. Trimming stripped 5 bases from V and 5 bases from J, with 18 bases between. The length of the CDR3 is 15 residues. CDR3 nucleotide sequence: TGTGCCAGCAGTACCCCCCGGGCCCCGGGGGAGACCCAGTACTTC. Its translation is CASSTPRAPGETQYF.

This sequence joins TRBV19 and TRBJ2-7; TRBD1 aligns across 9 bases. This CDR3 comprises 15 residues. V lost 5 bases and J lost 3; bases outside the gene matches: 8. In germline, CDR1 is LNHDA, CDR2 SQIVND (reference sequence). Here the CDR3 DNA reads TGTGCCAGTAGTGCCTCGGGACAGGGATTCTACGAGCAGTACTTC. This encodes CASSASGQGFYEQYF.

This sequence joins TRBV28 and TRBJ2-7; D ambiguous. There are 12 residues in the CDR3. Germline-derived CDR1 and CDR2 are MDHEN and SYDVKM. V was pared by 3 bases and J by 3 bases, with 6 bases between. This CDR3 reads CASSLPSYEQYF. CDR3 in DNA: TGTGCCAGCAGTTTGCCGAGCTACGAGCAGTACTTC.

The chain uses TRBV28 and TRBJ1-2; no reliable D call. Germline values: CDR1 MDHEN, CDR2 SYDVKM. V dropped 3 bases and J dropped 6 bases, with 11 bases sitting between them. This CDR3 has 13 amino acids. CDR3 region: CASSFEGSHGYTF. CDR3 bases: TGTGCCAGCAGTTTTGAGGGTAGCCATGGCTACACCTTC.

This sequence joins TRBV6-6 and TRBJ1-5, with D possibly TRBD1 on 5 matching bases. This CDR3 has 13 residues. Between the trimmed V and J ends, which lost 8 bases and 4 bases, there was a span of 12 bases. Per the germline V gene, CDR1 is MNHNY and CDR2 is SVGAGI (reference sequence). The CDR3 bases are TGTGCCAGCCGGAGGGGTCTGAATCAGCCCCAGCATTTT. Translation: CASRRGLNQPQHF.

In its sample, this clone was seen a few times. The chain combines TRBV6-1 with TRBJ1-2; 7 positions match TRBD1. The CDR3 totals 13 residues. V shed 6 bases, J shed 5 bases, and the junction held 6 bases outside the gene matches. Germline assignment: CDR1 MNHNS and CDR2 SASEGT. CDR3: CASRYGTDYGYTF. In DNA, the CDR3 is TGTGCCAGCAGGTACGGGACAGATTATGGCTACACCTTC.